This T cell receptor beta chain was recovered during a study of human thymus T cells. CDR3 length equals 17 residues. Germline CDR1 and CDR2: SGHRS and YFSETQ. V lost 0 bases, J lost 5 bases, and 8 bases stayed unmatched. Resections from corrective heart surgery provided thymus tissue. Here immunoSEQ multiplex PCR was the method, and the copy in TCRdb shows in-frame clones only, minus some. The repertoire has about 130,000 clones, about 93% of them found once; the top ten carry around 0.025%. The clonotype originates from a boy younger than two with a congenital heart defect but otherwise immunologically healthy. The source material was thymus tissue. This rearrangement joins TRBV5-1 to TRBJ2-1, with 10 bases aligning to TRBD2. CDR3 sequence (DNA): TGCGCCAGCAGCTTGGAGGCTAGCGGGGGACCCAACAATGAGCAGTTCTTC. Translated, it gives CASSLEASGGPNNEQFF.